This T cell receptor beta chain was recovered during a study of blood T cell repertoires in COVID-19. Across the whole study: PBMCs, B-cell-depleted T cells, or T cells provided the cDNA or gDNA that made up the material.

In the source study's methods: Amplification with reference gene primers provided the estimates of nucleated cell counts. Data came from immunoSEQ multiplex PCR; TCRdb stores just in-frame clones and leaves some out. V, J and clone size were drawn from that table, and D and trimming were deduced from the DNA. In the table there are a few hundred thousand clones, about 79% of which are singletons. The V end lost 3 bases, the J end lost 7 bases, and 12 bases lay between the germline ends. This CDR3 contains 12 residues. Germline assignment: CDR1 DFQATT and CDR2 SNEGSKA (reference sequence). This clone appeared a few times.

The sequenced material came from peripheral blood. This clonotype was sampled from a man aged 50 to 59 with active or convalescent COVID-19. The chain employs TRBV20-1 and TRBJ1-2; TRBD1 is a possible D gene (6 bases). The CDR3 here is CSASKGEGGYTF. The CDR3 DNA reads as TGCAGTGCTAGTAAGGGGGAGGGTGGCTACACCTTC.